These T cell receptor beta chains were read from a single sample in a study of blood T cell repertoires in COVID-19. The table came from immunoSEQ multiplex PCR; TCRdb's copy has only in-frame clones and leaves some out. Counted here are 150,000 to 200,000 clones, roughly 84% occurring once; the ten biggest clones make up under 4%. Sequences were obtained from PBMCs or T cells enriched from blood (not recorded which). The receptors were sampled from a woman in her 30s who had been exposed to COVID-19. Both conserved end residues are part of each CDR3. Fields, in order: CDR3 length, V gene, J gene, CDR3 protein.

length: 13
V: TRBV7-8
J: TRBJ1-2
CDR3: CASSPGTPYGYTF

length: 12
V: TRBV2
J: TRBJ1-3
CDR3: CASNRVGNTIYF

length: 14
V: TRBV9
J: TRBJ1-4
CDR3: CASSSDGGREKLFF

length: 19
V: TRBV4-1
J: TRBJ2-1
CDR3: CASSQIGLAGVSVYNEQFF

length: 17
V: TRBV19
J: TRBJ2-1
CDR3: CASSLTSGGTLYNEQFF

length: 12
V: TRBV7-8
J: TRBJ1-2
CDR3: CASSAPEVGYTF

length: 14
V: TRBV3-1/TRBV3-2
J: TRBJ1-4
CDR3: CASSQIRVSEKLFF

length: 10
V: TRBV29-1
J: TRBJ1-1
CDR3: CSAWGGEAFF

length: 14
V: TRBV19
J: TRBJ1-3
CDR3: CASSIRGSGNTIYF

length: 13
V: TRBV2
J: TRBJ1-2
CDR3: CASSVGQGGGYTF

length: 15
V: TRBV5-1
J: TRBJ1-4
CDR3: CAREVVSRPREKLFF

length: 15
V: TRBV19
J: TRBJ2-3
CDR3: CASTRGGLSTDTQYF

length: 16
V: TRBV19
J: TRBJ2-6
CDR3: CASSTGQHSGANVLTF

length: 19
V: TRBV23-1
J: TRBJ2-7
CDR3: CASSHPRYVRQVSSYEQYF

length: 16
V: TRBV11-3
J: TRBJ2-2
CDR3: CASSLALGLDTGELFF

length: 12
V: TRBV11-2
J: TRBJ2-3
CDR3: CAISGQGYTQYF

length: 17
V: TRBV4-3
J: TRBJ1-2
CDR3: CASSQGTGGTFNYGYTF

length: 15
V: TRBV6-5
J: TRBJ1-5
CDR3: CASSPGQGNNQPQHF

length: 14
V: TRBV6-5
J: TRBJ1-2
CDR3: CASSRGSRNYGYTF

length: 14
V: TRBV9
J: TRBJ1-1
CDR3: CASSAEVRNTEAFF

length: 17
V: TRBV5-8
J: TRBJ1-5
CDR3: CASNLPGRGPSNQPQHF

length: 13
V: TRBV2
J: TRBJ1-4
CDR3: CASSGQGGEKLFF

length: 11
V: TRBV6-6
J: TRBJ2-2
CDR3: CASSESGELFF

length: 15
V: TRBV11-2
J: TRBJ1-4
CDR3: CASSPRGGTNEKLFF

length: 14
V: TRBV9
J: TRBJ2-7
CDR3: CASSSRDSSYEQYF

length: 13
V: TRBV30
J: TRBJ2-4
CDR3: CAWDSLAKNIQYF

length: 14
V: TRBV9
J: TRBJ1-6
CDR3: CASSGYRGLSPLHF

length: 15
V: TRBV9
J: TRBJ1-3
CDR3: CASSVVRMSGNTIYF

length: 19
V: TRBV15
J: TRBJ1-5
CDR3: CATSRGRQGWREDHQPQHF

length: 20
V: TRBV29-1
J: TRBJ2-1
CDR3: CSAPLVGLAGGASLYNEQFF

length: 16
V: TRBV10-3
J: TRBJ2-1
CDR3: CAISEGGLAGRNEQFF

length: 12
V: TRBV6-4
J: TRBJ1-2
CDR3: CASSDSGRGYTF

length: 14
V: TRBV5-4
J: TRBJ1-2
CDR3: CASSLVVGDTGYTF

length: 13
V: TRBV7-2
J: TRBJ2-7
CDR3: CASSLGLYNEQYF

length: 14
V: TRBV6-5
J: TRBJ1-2
CDR3: CASSYSTGGLGYTF

length: 15
V: TRBV7-8
J: TRBJ1-2
CDR3: CASSPTSGTVGGYTF